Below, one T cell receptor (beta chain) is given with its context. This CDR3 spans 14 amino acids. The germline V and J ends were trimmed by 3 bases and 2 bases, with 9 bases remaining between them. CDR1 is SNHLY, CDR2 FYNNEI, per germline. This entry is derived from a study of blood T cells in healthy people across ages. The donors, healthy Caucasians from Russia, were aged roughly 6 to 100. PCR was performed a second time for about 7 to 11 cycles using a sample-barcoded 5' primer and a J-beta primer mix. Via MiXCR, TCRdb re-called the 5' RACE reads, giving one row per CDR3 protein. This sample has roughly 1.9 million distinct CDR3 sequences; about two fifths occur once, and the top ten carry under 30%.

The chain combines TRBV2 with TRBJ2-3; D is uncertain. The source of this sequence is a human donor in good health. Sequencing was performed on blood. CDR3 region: CASSDGHNTDTQYF. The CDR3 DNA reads TGTGCCAGCAGTGATGGCCACAACACAGATACGCAGTATTTT. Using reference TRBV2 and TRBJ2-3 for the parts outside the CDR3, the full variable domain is EPEVTQTPSHQVTQMGQEVILRCVPISNHLYFYWYRQILGQKVEFLVSFYNNEISEKSEIFDDQFSVERPDGSNFTLKIRSTKLEDSAMYFCASSDGHNTDTQYFGPGTRLTVL.